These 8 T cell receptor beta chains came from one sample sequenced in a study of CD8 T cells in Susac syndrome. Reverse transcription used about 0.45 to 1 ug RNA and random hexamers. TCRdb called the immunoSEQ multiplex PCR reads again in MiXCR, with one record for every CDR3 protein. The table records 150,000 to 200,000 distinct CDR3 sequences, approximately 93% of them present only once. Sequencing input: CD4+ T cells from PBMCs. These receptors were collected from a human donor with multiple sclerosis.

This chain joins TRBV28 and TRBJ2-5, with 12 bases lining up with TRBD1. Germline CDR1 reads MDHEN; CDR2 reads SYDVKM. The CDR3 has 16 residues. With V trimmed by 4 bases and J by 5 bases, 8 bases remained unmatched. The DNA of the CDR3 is TGTGCCAGCAGTTCCCCGGGACAGGGGGCGAGGGAGACCCAGTACTTC. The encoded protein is CASSSPGQGARETQYF.

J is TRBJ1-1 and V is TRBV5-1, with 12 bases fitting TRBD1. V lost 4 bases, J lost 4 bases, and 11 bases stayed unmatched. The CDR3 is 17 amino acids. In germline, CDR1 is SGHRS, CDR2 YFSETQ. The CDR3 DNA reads TGCGCCAGCAGCCGCCCGGGACAGGGGGCTGGAGGCACTGAAGCTTTCTTT. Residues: CASSRPGQGAGGTEAFF.

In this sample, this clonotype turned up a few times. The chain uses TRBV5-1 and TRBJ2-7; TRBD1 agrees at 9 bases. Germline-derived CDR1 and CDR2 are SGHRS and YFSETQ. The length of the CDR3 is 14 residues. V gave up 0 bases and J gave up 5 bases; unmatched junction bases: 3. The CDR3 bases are TGCGCCAGCAGCTTGGGGGACAGGGCCGACGAGCAGTACTTC. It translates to CASSLGDRADEQYF.

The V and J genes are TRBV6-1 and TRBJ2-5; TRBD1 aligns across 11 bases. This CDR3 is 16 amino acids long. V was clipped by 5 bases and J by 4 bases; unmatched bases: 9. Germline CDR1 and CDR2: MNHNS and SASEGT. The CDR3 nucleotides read TGTGCCAGCAGTCTCGGGACAGGGGGGTTGGGAGAGACCCAGTACTTC. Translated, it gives CASSLGTGGLGETQYF.

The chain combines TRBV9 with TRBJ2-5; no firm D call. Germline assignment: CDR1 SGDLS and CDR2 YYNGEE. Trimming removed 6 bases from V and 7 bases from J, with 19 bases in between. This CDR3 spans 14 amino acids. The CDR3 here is CASTPRPRGGTQYF. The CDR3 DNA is TGTGCCAGCACTCCGCGGCCGCGCGGTGGGACCCAGTACTTC.

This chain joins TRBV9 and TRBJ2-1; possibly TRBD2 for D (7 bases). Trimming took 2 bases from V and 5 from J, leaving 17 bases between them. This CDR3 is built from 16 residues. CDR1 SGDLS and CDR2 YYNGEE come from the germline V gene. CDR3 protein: CASSVSGGLTDNEQFF. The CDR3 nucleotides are TGTGCCAGCAGCGTTTCCGGGGGGCTCACCGACAATGAGCAGTTCTTC.

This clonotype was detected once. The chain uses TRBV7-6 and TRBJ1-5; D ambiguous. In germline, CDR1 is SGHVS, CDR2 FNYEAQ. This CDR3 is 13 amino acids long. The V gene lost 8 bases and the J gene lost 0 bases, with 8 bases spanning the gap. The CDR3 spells CASAEYSNQPQHF. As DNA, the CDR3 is TGTGCCAGCGCGGAGTATAGCAATCAGCCCCAGCATTTT.

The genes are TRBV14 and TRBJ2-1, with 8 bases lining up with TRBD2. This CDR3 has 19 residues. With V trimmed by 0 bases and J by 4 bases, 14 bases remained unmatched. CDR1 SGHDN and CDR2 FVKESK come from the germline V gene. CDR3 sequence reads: CASSQEGLRRGRIYNEQFF. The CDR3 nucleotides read TGTGCCAGCAGCCAAGAGGGGCTGAGGCGCGGGAGGATTTACAATGAGCAGTTCTTC.